The present TCR beta chain was sequenced within a study of blood T cell repertoires in COVID-19. The wider study: The origin of the acute and convalescent COVID-19 samples was the United States, Italy and Spain. The analysed material was cDNA or gDNA that came from T cells, B-cell-depleted T cells, or PBMCs.

Original data processing: How many nucleated cells were present was estimated from reference gene primer amplification. Measured with immunoSEQ multiplex PCR; TCRdb has only the in-frame clones, and not every one. D and trimming come from the DNA, and the V and J calls and clone size come from that table. The table lists tens of thousands of clones, around 87% of them singletons. The length of the CDR3 is 15 residues. V shed 6 bases, J shed 6 bases, and the junction held 12 bases outside the gene matches. Germline values: CDR1 MNHEY, CDR2 SVGEGT. What was sequenced was peripheral blood. The J gene is TRBJ1-2, the V gene TRBV6-2 or TRBV6-3; TRBD1 matches at 8 bases. The receptor was derived from a woman between 50 and 59 years old with active or convalescent COVID-19. CDR3 region: CASSLGTGWVDGYTF. CDR3 sequence (DNA): TGTGCCAGCAGCCTCGGGACAGGTTGGGTTGATGGCTACACCTTC.